The text below deals with one TCR beta chain. With V trimmed by 2 bases and J by 10 bases, 4 bases remained unmatched. Germline V gene lookup returns CDR1 MRHNA and CDR2 SNTAGT. CDR3 length: 15 residues. The investigators sampled blood at baseline, at cycle 4 day 1, and at cycle 7 day 1. Sequencing was performed with immunoSEQ multiplex PCR; in TCRdb, only in-frame clones are kept and a portion is missing. The repertoire holds roughly 21,000 clones, about 90% seen once, with 16% in the top ten. The record originates from a study of OX40 agonist ivuxolimab in advanced cancers. Turning to the study itself: Earlier treatment with anti-PD-1, anti-PD-L1 or anti-CTLA-4 was permitted, and about 40% had received some.

This material consisted of CD4+ or CD8+ T cells sorted from blood, taken in a trial of the OX40 agonist ivuxolimab. This receptor was identified in an adult with an advanced solid tumor such as melanoma, head and neck, liver or kidney cancer. The chain combines TRBV6-4 with TRBJ1-6, with 11 bases identical to TRBD1. In DNA, the CDR3 is TGTGCCAGCAGTGACGGGACAGGGGGTCGCTCACCCCTCCACTTT. This codes for CASSDGTGGRSPLHF.